These 30 T cell receptor beta chains were sequenced from one sample in a study of blood T cell repertoires in COVID-19. This table comes from immunoSEQ multiplex PCR, and its TCRdb copy is limited to in-frame clones, with some not included. The sample contains about 91,000 clones, about 85% of which appear only once. The sequencing input was peripheral blood. These receptors came from a man between 65 and 85 years old with acute or convalescent COVID-19.

The chain recombines TRBV5-1 with TRBJ2-5; 7 nucleotides agree with TRBD2. This CDR3 has 16 amino acids. Germline CDR1 is SGHRS and CDR2 is YFSETQ. Trimming cost V 1 base and J 3 bases; bases outside gene matches: 9. The CDR3 nucleotides read TGCGCCAGCAGCTTGCCGGCGGGGGATTACAAAGAGACCCAGTACTTC. This translates into CASSLPAGDYKETQYF.

The chain is built from TRBV25-1 and TRBJ2-1, with D possibly matching TRBD2 (6 bases). Germline values: CDR1 MGHDK, CDR2 SYGVNS. V was cut by 10 bases and J by 6 bases, with 13 bases left in between. This CDR3 is 12 amino acids long. CDR3 loop: CATQLAANEQFF. The CDR3, as DNA: TGTGCCACCCAACTAGCTGCCAATGAGCAGTTCTTC.

The chain has TRBV29-1 and TRBJ1-2; D not resolved. The CDR3 totals 10 residues. Per the germline V gene, CDR1 is SQVTM and CDR2 is ANQGSEA. Trimming shortened V by 3 bases and J by 6 bases, and 5 bases separated the two germline ends. The CDR3: CSVDRDGYTF. CDR3 DNA: TGCAGCGTTGACCGCGATGGCTACACCTTC. Complete variable domain (other parts from reference TRBV29-1 and TRBJ1-2): SAVISQKPSRDICQRGTSLTIQCQVDSQVTMMFWYRQQPGQSLTLIATANQGSEATYESGFVIDKFPISRPNLTFSTLTVSNMSPEDSSIYLCSVDRDGYTFGSGTRLTVV.

The chain links TRBV2 to TRBJ1-5; no clear D. The CDR3 is made up of 14 amino acids. The ends were cut back, 7 bases at V and 0 bases at J, with 10 bases in the middle. The germline V gene has CDR1 SNHLY and CDR2 FYNNEI. Here the CDR3 DNA reads TGTGCCAGCAAGCCCTGGGCTAGCAATCAGCCCCAGCATTTT. It encodes CASKPWASNQPQHF. The full variable domain, its missing parts supplied by reference TRBV2 and TRBJ1-5, is EPEVTQTPSHQVTQMGQEVILRCVPISNHLYFYWYRQILGQKVEFLVSFYNNEISEKSEIFDDQFSVERPDGSNFTLKIRSTKLEDSAMYFCASKPWASNQPQHFGDGTRLSIL.

The chain links TRBV21-1 to TRBJ2-7; TRBD2, the table's D call, was not compared with the DNA. TRBV21-1 is reported as a pseudogene. This CDR3 is 18 amino acids long. In DNA form, the CDR3 reads TGTGCCAGCAGCAAGGGAAGAGTACTCACTAGAGGATACTACGAGCAGTACGTC. It yields the protein CASSKGRVLTRGYYEQYV.

V usage is TRBV3-1 (or the pseudogene TRBV3-2) and J usage is TRBJ2-2, with 8 bases that match TRBD1. Germline V gives CDR1 LGHDT, CDR2 YNNKEL (reference sequence). This CDR3 is built from 12 residues. Trimming removed 7 bases from V and 6 bases from J; junction bases left unmatched: 1. CDR3 residues: CASTRGPGELFF. The CDR3 nucleotides are TGTGCCAGCACCAGGGGGCCCGGGGAGCTGTTTTTT.

This chain links TRBV10-2 with TRBJ1-4; 10 bases are a match to TRBD1. Germline V gene data show CDR1 as WSHSY and CDR2 as SAAADI. J lost 5 bases, V lost 8 bases, and 8 bases had no gene match. This CDR3 is built from 15 residues. For the CDR3, the DNA is TGCGCCAGCCAAAAGCCGGGACAGGGGAATGAAAAACTGTTTTTT. Translating it yields CASQKPGQGNEKLFF.

The rearrangement joins TRBV29-1 to TRBJ1-1; D uncertain. This CDR3 contains 13 residues. Trimming removed 0 bases from V and 7 bases from J, with 12 bases in between. The germline V gene has CDR1 SQVTM and CDR2 ANQGSEA. Written as DNA, the CDR3 is TGCAGCGTTGAAGATTCCGGAGTTGGTGAAGCTTTCTTT. Its protein product is CSVEDSGVGEAFF.

V and J are TRBV30 and TRBJ2-1; TRBD2 agrees at 9 bases. V shed 0 bases and J 10 bases; nucleotides not matched to a gene: 4. This CDR3 spans 13 amino acids. In germline, CDR1 is GTSNPN, CDR2 SVGIG (reference sequence). The DNA of the CDR3 is TGTGCCTGGAGTGTAGCGGGGGGTGGGGAGCAGTTCTTC. Amino acid sequence: CAWSVAGGGEQFF.

This chain uses TRBV7-3 with TRBJ2-1; 8 bases map to TRBD1. Germline V gene lookup returns CDR1 SGHTA and CDR2 FQGTGA. V was clipped by 5 bases and J by 3 bases; unmatched bases: 6. This CDR3 region has 15 residues. In nucleotides, the CDR3 is TGTGCCAGCAGCCAAGGACAGGGTTTCTACAATGAGCAGTTCTTC. Amino acid sequence: CASSQGQGFYNEQFF.

This rearrangement joins TRBV27 to TRBJ1-5; 11 nucleotides line up with TRBD1. Trimming removed 6 bases from V and 7 bases from J; junction bases left unmatched: 14. CDR1 MNHEY and CDR2 SMNVEV come from the germline V gene (reference sequence). The CDR3 spans 17 residues. CDR3: CASRTGTGGGKYQPQHF. CDR3 in DNA: TGTGCCAGCAGGACCGGGACAGGGGGAGGTAAATACCAGCCCCAGCATTTT.

This clone was observed a single time. This chain uses TRBV4-1 with TRBJ1-1; D is ambiguous. This CDR3 spans 15 amino acids. Germline CDR1 and CDR2: MGHRA and YSYEKL. V dropped 1 base and J dropped 0 bases, with 9 bases sitting between them. The CDR3 DNA reads as TGCGCCAGCAGCCAAGGAAACATGATGAACACTGAAGCTTTCTTT. Residues: CASSQGNMMNTEAFF.

The rearrangement joins TRBV15 to TRBJ1-1; a possible D gene is TRBD1 (6 bases). Germline V gives CDR1 LNHNV, CDR2 YYDKDF (reference sequence). V lost 0 bases and J 5 bases, leaving 10 bases between the germline ends. This CDR3 is 14 amino acids long. The CDR3 DNA sequence: TGTGCCACCAGCAGAGAGGAGGGGGGGACTGAAGCTTTCTTT. Translation gives CATSREEGGTEAFF.

V gene TRBV9 combines with J gene TRBJ2-1, with TRBD2 matching 10 bases. The V gene end was trimmed by 4 bases and the J gene end by 5 bases; junction bases not matched to a gene: 3. There are 14 residues in the CDR3. The germline V gene has CDR1 SGDLS and CDR2 YYNGEE. The CDR3 protein is CASSTLAGHNEQFF. The CDR3 bases are TGTGCCAGCAGCACACTAGCGGGGCACAATGAGCAGTTCTTC.

The chain uses TRBV6-5 and TRBJ2-2; TRBD1 agrees at 9 bases. The CDR3 consists of 14 residues. Germline values: CDR1 MNHEY, CDR2 SVGAGI. Trimming cost V 6 bases and J 7 bases; bases outside gene matches: 6. CDR3 in amino acids: CASRQGAQDGELFF. In DNA form, the CDR3 reads TGTGCCAGCAGACAGGGGGCGCAGGACGGGGAGCTGTTTTTT.

This rearrangement joins TRBV5-1 to TRBJ2-1; maybe TRBD2 (6 bases). Per germline, CDR1 SGHRS and CDR2 YFSETQ. The CDR3 has 21 residues. V dropped 3 bases and J dropped 0 bases, with 28 bases sitting between them. The CDR3 region has the DNA TGCGCCAGCAGCTGGGGGGTCCTTGCAGCTAGCCCAAAAAGCTCCTACAATGAGCAGTTCTTC. Translated, it gives CASSWGVLAASPKSSYNEQFF.

V is TRBV6-5 and J is TRBJ1-2; unclear D gene. This CDR3 contains 13 residues. The V and J ends lost 0 bases and 8 bases respectively, with 10 bases between them. Germline V gene data show CDR1 as MNHEY and CDR2 as SVGAGI. CDR3 in DNA: TGTGCCAGCAGTTACTCAAGTGCTGGCGGCTACACCTTC. Translation gives CASSYSSAGGYTF.

The chain links TRBV2 to TRBJ1-3; 9 positions agree with TRBD1. The trim removed 7 bases at V and 0 bases at J, leaving 7 bases unmatched. Looked up from germline, CDR1 is SNHLY and CDR2 is FYNNEI. CDR3 length: 16 amino acids. The CDR3 reads CASKLTGGVSGNTIYF. DNA of the CDR3: TGTGCCAGCAAGCTGACAGGGGGAGTCTCTGGAAACACCATATATTTT.

The chain combines TRBV19 with TRBJ2-2; 9 nucleotides align to TRBD1. CDR1 and CDR2 (germline): LNHDA, SQIVND (reference sequence). Germline trimming cut 6 bases from V and 3 bases from J; bases unmatched to any gene: 5. There are 15 residues in the CDR3. The CDR3 DNA follows: TGTGCCAGTAGGAGCGGGACAGGGCACACCGGGGAGCTGTTTTTT. Amino acids: CASRSGTGHTGELFF. The complete variable domain, with remaining parts taken from reference TRBV19 and TRBJ2-2, reads DGGITQSPKYLFRKEGQNVTLSCEQNLNHDAMYWYRQDPGQGLRLIYYSQIVNDFQKGDIAEGYSVSREKKESFPLTVTSAQKNPTAFYLCASRSGTGHTGELFFGEGSRLTVL.

This chain links TRBV15 with TRBJ1-1, with 7 bases lining up with TRBD1. The germline gives CDR1 LNHNV, CDR2 YYDKDF (reference sequence). Trimming cost V 5 bases and J 5 bases; bases outside gene matches: 17. The CDR3 totals 17 residues. CDR3 coding DNA: TGTGCCACCAGCGGCCTGGAGGGAAGGGGGCGAGGGACTGAAGCTTTCTTT. Translation: CATSGLEGRGRGTEAFF.

V usage is TRBV19 and J usage is TRBJ2-3, with a weak D call TRBD2 (5 bases). The CDR3 length is 15 residues. Trimming removed 2 bases from V and 4 bases from J, with 13 bases in between. CDR1 and CDR2 from the germline V gene are LNHDA and SQIVND (reference sequence). Written as DNA, the CDR3 is TGTGCCAGTAGTATATTTGGGCTAGCTTCAGATACGCAGTATTTT. It codes for CASSIFGLASDTQYF. Full variable domain (rest looked up from reference TRBV19 and TRBJ2-3): DGGITQSPKYLFRKEGQNVTLSCEQNLNHDAMYWYRQDPGQGLRLIYYSQIVNDFQKGDIAEGYSVSREKKESFPLTVTSAQKNPTAFYLCASSIFGLASDTQYFGPGTRLTVL.

This chain links TRBV28 with TRBJ2-2; 8 bases map to TRBD1. CDR3 length: 15 residues. The junction had 7 bases not matched to a gene; V was cut back by 3 bases and J by 7 bases. Germline V gene lookup returns CDR1 MDHEN and CDR2 SYDVKM. CDR3 DNA: TGTGCCAGCAGTTTCCACAGGGGGAATCGCGGGGAGCTGTTTTTT. Protein: CASSFHRGNRGELFF.

This rearrangement joins TRBV29-1 to TRBJ2-1, with 9 bases fitting TRBD2. The CDR3 is 14 residues long. The ends lost 4 bases at V and 4 bases at J; junction bases unmatched: 5. Germline V gene data show CDR1 as SQVTM and CDR2 as ANQGSEA. The CDR3 nucleotides read TGCAGCGTTGGTGGTAGCGGGGGTTACAATGAGCAGTTCTTC. Encoded protein: CSVGGSGGYNEQFF.

The chain is built from TRBV19 and TRBJ1-4; 8 bases match TRBD1. The CDR3 length is 14 residues. The ends lost 5 bases at V and 7 bases at J; junction bases unmatched: 6. The germline V gene encodes CDR1 LNHDA and CDR2 SQIVND (reference sequence). CDR3 nucleotides: TGTGCCAGTAGTCCTCGACAGGGGCGTGAAAAACTGTTTTTT. Translated, it gives CASSPRQGREKLFF.

This chain uses TRBV6-5 with TRBJ1-2; TRBD1 might be the D (5 bases). Per the germline V gene, CDR1 is MNHEY and CDR2 is SVGAGI. Trimming shortened V by 6 bases and J by 4 bases, and 12 bases separated the two germline ends. CDR3 length: 13 amino acids. CDR3 in amino acids: CASRQEGFYGYTF. In DNA, the CDR3 is TGTGCCAGCAGGCAGGAGGGGTTCTATGGCTACACCTTC.

V usage is TRBV19 and J usage is TRBJ1-6, with 10 bases matching TRBD1. CDR3 length: 18 residues. CDR1 is LNHDA and CDR2 is SQIVND in the germline V gene (reference sequence). With 6 bases clipped from V and 8 bases from J, the junction kept 16 bases outside the gene matches. The chain's CDR3 is CASSTGTGERRSHSPLHF. In nucleotides, the CDR3 is TGTGCCAGTAGCACCGGGACAGGGGAGAGGAGATCGCATTCACCCCTCCACTTT.

Here the CDR3 DNA reads TGTGCCAGCAGCTCCCTTACCGGGACTAGCGGGGGCGTAGAGCAGTTCTTC. Translating gives CASSSLTGTSGGVEQFF. V usage is TRBV7-9 and J usage is TRBJ2-1; 14 bases agree with TRBD2. In germline, CDR1 is SEHNR, CDR2 FQNEAQ (reference sequence). V was pared by 4 bases and J by 10 bases, with 12 bases of the junction left unmatched. The CDR3 sequence is 17 residues long.

The CDR3 loop reads CASSRTSGANSSYEQYF. The CDR3 region has the DNA TGTGCCAGCAGCCGGACTAGCGGGGCTAATAGCTCCTACGAGCAGTACTTC. This chain joins TRBV7-9 and TRBJ2-7; 12 nucleotides match TRBD2. In germline, CDR1 is SEHNR, CDR2 FQNEAQ (reference sequence). CDR3 length: 17 amino acids. Germline trimming cut 5 bases from V and 0 bases from J; bases unmatched to any gene: 8.

CDR3 protein: CASSRDRVLDGNTIYF. The CDR3, as DNA: TGTGCCAGCAGCCGGGACAGGGTACTAGATGGAAACACCATATATTTT. The chain joins TRBV5-5 to TRBJ1-3; TRBD1 matches at 9 bases. Per the germline V gene, CDR1 is SGHKS and CDR2 is YYEKEE (reference sequence). With V trimmed by 4 bases and J by 3 bases, 8 bases remained unmatched. This CDR3 has 16 residues. Supplemented by reference TRBV5-5 and TRBJ1-3, the full variable domain reads DAGVTQSPTHLIKTRGQQVTLRCSPISGHKSVSWYQQVLGQGPQFIFQYYEKEERGRGNFPDRFSARQFPNYSSELNVNALLLGDSALYLCASSRDRVLDGNTIYFGEGSWLTVV.

This sequence joins TRBV30 and TRBJ2-5; 8 positions agree with TRBD1. J gave up 5 bases and V 5 bases, and 7 bases lay outside the gene matches. Germline V gene data show CDR1 as GTSNPN and CDR2 as SVGIG (reference sequence). The CDR3 runs 13 residues. The CDR3 bases are TGTGCCTGGGGAGCAGGGGGCGCGGAGACCCAGTACTTC. As protein: CAWGAGGAETQYF.